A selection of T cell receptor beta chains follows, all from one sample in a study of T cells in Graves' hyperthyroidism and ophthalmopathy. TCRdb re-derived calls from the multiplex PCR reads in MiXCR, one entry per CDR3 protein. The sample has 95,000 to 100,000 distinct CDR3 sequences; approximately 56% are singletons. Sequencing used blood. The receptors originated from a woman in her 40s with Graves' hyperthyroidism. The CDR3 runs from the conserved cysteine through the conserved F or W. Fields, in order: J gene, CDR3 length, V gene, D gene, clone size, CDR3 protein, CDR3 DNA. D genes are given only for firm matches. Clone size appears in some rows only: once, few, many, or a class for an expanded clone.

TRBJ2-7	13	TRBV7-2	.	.	CASSFRHSYEQYF	TGTGCCAGCAGCTTTAGGCATTCATACGAGCAGTACTTC
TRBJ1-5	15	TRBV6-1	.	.	CASSPTQGALGAQHF	TGTGCCAGCAGTCCGACACAGGGTGCCTTGGGAGCCCAGCATTTT
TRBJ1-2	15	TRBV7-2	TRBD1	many	CASSPQRQGAGGYTF	TGTGCCAGCAGCCCACAGAGACAGGGGGCGGGCGGCTACACCTTC
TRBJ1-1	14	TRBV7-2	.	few	CASSFETKNTEAFF	TGTGCCAGCAGTTTCGAGACGAAGAACACTGAAGCTTTCTTT
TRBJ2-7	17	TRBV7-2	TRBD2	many	CASSWTMGLAGLYEQYF	TGTGCCAGCAGCTGGACTATGGGACTAGCGGGACTCTACGAGCAGTACTTC
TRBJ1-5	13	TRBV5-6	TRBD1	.	CASSADRNQPQHF	TGTGCCAGCAGCGCGGACAGGAATCAGCCCCAGCATTTT
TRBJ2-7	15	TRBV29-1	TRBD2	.	CSVGLRGRAVGEQYF	TGCAGCGTTGGACTCCGGGGGAGGGCCGTCGGGGAGCAGTACTTC
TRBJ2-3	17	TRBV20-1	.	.	CSARRVGNWLRVDTQYF	TGCAGTGCTAGAAGGGTCGGGAATTGGCTGAGAGTAGATACGCAGTATTTT
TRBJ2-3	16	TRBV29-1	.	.	CSVEDWPEESTDTQYF	TGCAGCGTTGAAGATTGGCCAGAGGAGAGCACAGATACGCAGTATTTT
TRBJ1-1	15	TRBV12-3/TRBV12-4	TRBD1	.	CASSMGQGGNTEAFF	TGTGCCAGCAGCATGGGACAGGGGGGAAACACTGAAGCTTTCTTT
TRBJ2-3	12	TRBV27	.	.	CASSPGIDTQYF	TGTGCCAGCAGTCCGGGGATCGATACGCAGTATTTT
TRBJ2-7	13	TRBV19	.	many	CASSSAPSYEQYF	TGTGCCAGTAGTTCGGCCCCTTCCTACGAGCAGTACTTC
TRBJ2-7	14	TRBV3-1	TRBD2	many	CASSQLAGSYEQYF	TGTGCCAGCAGCCAACTAGCGGGCAGCTACGAGCAGTACTTC
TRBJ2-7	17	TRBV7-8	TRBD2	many	CASSKGLAGQVSYEQYF	TGTGCCAGCAGCAAGGGACTAGCGGGCCAGGTCTCCTACGAGCAGTACTTC
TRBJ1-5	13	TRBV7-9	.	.	CASSLGDNQPQHF	TGTGCCAGCAGCTTGGGGGACAATCAGCCCCAGCATTTT
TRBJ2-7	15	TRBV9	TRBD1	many	CASSVPRDRNYEQYF	TGTGCCAGCAGCGTACCTAGGGACAGGAACTACGAGCAGTACTTC
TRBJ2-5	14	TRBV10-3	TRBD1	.	CAINDRGQGAEAFF	TGTGCCATCAACGACAGGGGCCAAGGGGCTGAAGCTTTCTTC
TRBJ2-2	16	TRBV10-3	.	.	CAITPTGESNTGELFF	TGTGCCATCACTCCGACAGGCGAATCGAACACCGGGGAGCTGTTTTTT
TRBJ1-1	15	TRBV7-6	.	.	CASSSDPTGYTEAFF	TGTGCCAGCAGCTCCGACCCCACAGGGTACACTGAAGCTTTCTTT
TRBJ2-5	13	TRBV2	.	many	CASSRDNQETQYF	TGTGCCAGCAGTCGGGACAACCAAGAGACCCAGTACTTC
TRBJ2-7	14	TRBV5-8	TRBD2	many	CASSLGEREDEQYF	TGTGCCAGCAGCCTAGGAGAGCGGGAGGACGAGCAGTACTTC
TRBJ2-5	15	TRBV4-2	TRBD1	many	CASSQDRTGLGGQYF	TGTGCCAGCAGCCAAGATCGGACAGGGCTGGGGGGCCAGTACTTC
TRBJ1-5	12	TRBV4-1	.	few	CASSHQGQPQRF	TGCGCCAGCAGCCACCAGGGGCAGCCCCAGCGTTTT
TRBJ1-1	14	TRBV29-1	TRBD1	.	CSVERDRGRTEAFF	TGCAGCGTTGAACGAGACAGGGGGCGGACTGAAGCTTTCTTT
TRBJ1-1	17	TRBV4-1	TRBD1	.	CASSQVHRGPKNTEAFF	TGCGCCAGCAGCCAAGTGCATAGGGGGCCTAAGAACACTGAAGCTTTCTTT
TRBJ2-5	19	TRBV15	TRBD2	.	CATSPPTSRDGHTQETQYF	TGTGCCACCAGCCCGCCGACTAGCCGGGACGGACACACCCAAGAGACCCAGTACTTC
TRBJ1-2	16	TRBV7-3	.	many	CASSQGAGTSSYGYTF	TGCGCCAGCAGCCAAGGAGCGGGGACAAGTAGTTATGGCTACACCTTC
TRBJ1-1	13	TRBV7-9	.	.	CASSFGGIAEAFF	TGTGCCAGCAGTTTTGGGGGTATCGCTGAAGCTTTCTTT
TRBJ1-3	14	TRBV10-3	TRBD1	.	CAIRPHRDRDTIYF	TGTGCCATCAGACCCCACCGGGACAGGGACACCATATATTTT
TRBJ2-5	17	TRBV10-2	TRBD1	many	CASSEFRPGQREETQYF	TGCGCCAGCAGTGAGTTTCGACCGGGACAGAGAGAAGAGACCCAGTACTTC
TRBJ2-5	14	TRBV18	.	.	CASSPRWGAETQYF	TGTGCCAGCAGCCCCCGGTGGGGGGCAGAGACCCAGTACTTC
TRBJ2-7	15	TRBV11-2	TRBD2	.	CASSLSSGRTYEQYF	TGTGCCAGCAGCTTGTCTAGCGGGAGAACCTACGAGCAGTACTTC
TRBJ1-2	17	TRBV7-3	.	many	CASSRVAGHLEMGGYTF	TGTGCCAGCAGCCGCGTCGCGGGTCACCTCGAGATGGGGGGCTACACCTTC
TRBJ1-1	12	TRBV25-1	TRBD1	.	CASSVTGAEAFF	TGTGCCAGCAGTGTGACAGGGGCCGAAGCTTTCTTT
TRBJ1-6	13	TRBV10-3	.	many	CAISGAGDSPLHF	TGTGCCATCAGTGGAGCGGGCGATTCACCCCTCCACTTT
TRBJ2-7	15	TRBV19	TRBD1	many	CASSILGQATYEQYF	TGTGCCAGTAGTATTTTGGGACAGGCGACCTACGAGCAGTACTTC
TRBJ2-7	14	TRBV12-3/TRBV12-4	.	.	CASSLQRGPYEQYF	TGTGCCAGCAGTTTACAAAGGGGTCCCTACGAGCAGTACTTC
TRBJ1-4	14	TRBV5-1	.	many	CASSLVQGGEKLFF	TGCGCCAGCAGCTTGGTTCAGGGCGGTGAAAAACTGTTTTTT
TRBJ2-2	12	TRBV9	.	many	CASSVGFGELFF	TGTGCCAGCAGCGTAGGATTCGGGGAGCTGTTTTTT
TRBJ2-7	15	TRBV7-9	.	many	CASQGGDTNPYEQYF	TGTGCCAGCCAAGGAGGGGACACGAACCCCTACGAGCAGTACTTC
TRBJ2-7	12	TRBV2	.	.	CASRPEATEQYF	TGTGCCAGCAGGCCCGAGGCGACAGAGCAGTACTTC
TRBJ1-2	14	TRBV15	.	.	CATSVNQGAYGYTF	TGTGCCACCAGCGTCAACCAGGGCGCCTATGGCTACACCTTC
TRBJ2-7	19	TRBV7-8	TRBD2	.	CASSRGSGREGMRSYEQYF	TGTGCCAGCAGTCGGGGGTCGGGACGGGAGGGAATGCGGAGCTACGAGCAGTACTTC
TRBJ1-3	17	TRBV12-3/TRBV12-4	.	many	CASSRTGSGRSRNTIYF	TGTGCCAGCAGTCGAACCGGTTCAGGGCGTTCCAGAAACACCATATATTTT
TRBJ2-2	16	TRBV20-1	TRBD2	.	CSARMTSGLNTGEPFF	TGCAGTGCTAGAATGACTAGCGGACTGAACACCGGGGAGCCGTTTTTT
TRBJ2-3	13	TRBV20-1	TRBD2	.	CSAQGLAGDPQYF	TGCAGTGCACAGGGACTAGCGGGAGATCCGCAGTATTTT
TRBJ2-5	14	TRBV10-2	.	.	CASSGDGYQETQDF	TGCGCCAGCAGTGGGGACGGGTACCAAGAGACCCAGGACTTC
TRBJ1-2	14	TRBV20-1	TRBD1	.	CSARDIGTGDGYTF	TGCAGTGCTAGAGATATCGGGACAGGGGATGGCTACACCTTC
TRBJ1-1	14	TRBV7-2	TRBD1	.	CASSFDTGTAEAFF	TGTGCCAGCAGCTTCGACACCGGGACAGCTGAAGCTTTCTTT
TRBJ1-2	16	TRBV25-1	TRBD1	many	CASSDSSGRGRIGYTF	TGTGCCAGCAGTGATAGTTCCGGCAGGGGGCGGATTGGCTACACCTTC
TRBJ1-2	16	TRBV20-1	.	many	CSARRQGVFELYGYTF	TGCAGTGCTAGACGGCAGGGCGTCTTCGAACTCTATGGCTACACCTTC
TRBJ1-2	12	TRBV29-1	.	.	CSAGEDTNGYTF	TGCAGCGCTGGGGAGGACACTAATGGCTACACCTTC
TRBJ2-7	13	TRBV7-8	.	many	CASSLGLLYEQYF	TGTGCCAGCAGCTTAGGACTTCTCTACGAGCAGTACTTC